The source of this T cell receptor (beta chain) is a study of T cell changes during pregnancy in multiple sclerosis (dated 2019 in TCRdb). A note on the overall study: In women with multiple sclerosis, the researchers looked at how the T cell repertoire shifted as pregnancy progressed.

The CDR3 runs 14 amino acids, cysteine and phenylalanine included. Only CDR3 DNA remains: 42 bases, in frame from the first base. The germline V gene specifies SNHLY as CDR1 and FYNNEI as CDR2. Here V drops 6 bases and J drops 9 bases, and the junction holds 6 bases not matched to any gene. Receptors were amplified or captured by the immunoSEQ multiplex PCR assay. TCRdb stores this immuneACCESS table with in-frame sequences only. Part of the clones is absent; in the studies checked, under half of the shortfall reflects unresolved V genes, and no reason is known for the rest. Present in this sample are tens of thousands of clones, roughly nine tenths of which were seen just once. The top ten clones comprise under 0.8% of the sample. Worth noting for this clone: There is no known antigen for this receptor. Base qualities are not at hand, and no much larger clone is one base apart.

The rearrangement joined TRBV2 to TRBJ2-1; the junction holds 12 bases that match TRBD2. The receptor comes from a female donor with multiple sclerosis, enrolled in a pregnancy study. The sequencing here drew on CD4+ T cells from peripheral blood mononuclear cells, taken in the first trimester of pregnancy. The CDR3 is CASSPSGRAGEQFF. The bases read TGTGCCAGCAGCCCTAGCGGGAGGGCCGGTGAGCAGTTCTTC.